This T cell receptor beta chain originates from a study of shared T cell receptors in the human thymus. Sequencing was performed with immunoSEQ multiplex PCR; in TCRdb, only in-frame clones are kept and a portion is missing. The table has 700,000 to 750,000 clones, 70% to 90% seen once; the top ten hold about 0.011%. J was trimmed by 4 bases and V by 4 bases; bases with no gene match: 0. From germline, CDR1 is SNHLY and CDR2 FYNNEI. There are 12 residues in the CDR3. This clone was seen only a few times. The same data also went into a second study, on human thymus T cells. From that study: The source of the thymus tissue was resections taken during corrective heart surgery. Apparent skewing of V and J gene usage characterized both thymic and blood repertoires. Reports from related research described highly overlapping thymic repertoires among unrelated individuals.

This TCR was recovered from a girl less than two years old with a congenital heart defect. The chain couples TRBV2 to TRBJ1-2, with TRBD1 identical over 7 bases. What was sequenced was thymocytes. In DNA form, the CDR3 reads TGTGCCAGCAGTGGACAGGGCTATGGCTACACCTTC. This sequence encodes CASSGQGYGYTF.